This T cell receptor (beta chain) was found in a study of cytomegalovirus exposure and HLA in healthy donors. Study-level findings and limits: HLA alleles showed associations with approximately 15,000 TCR beta sequences in a later analysis, at a 0.05 false discovery rate.

This clone was seen only a few times. Its antigen is unknown. Vbeta (60) and Jbeta (13) primers were used in the PCR. Authors' analysis steps: About 9.9 million of the roughly 80 million unique TCR beta chains counted in a later analysis were shared. Produced via immunoSEQ multiplex PCR; TCRdb's table is partial and in-frame only. V and J calls and clone size are as listed in that table; D and trimming were resolved from the DNA. The sample holds some 150,000 clones; approximately 74% are singletons and the top ten take around 2.8%. The source of this sequence is a woman in her thirties in good health and CMV-seronegative. The sample comprised PBMCs.

In nucleotides, the CDR3 is TGCGCCAGCAGCTTGGCTTTAGGACAGGGAGAAGCTTTCTTT. It translates to CASSLALGQGEAFF. The rearrangement links TRBV5-1 to TRBJ1-1, with 8 bases that match TRBD1. Per the germline V gene, CDR1 is SGHRS and CDR2 is YFSETQ. The CDR3 length is 14 residues. With V trimmed by 0 bases and J by 8 bases, 6 bases remained unmatched.